This record concerns one T cell receptor beta chain sequence. These data come from a study of early stage breast cancer tumors. The CDR3 is 17 amino acids. The germline gives CDR1 SGHVS, CDR2 FQNEAQ. Trimming removed 5 bases at V and 5 bases at J, with 19 bases between. Clones were sequenced by immunoSEQ multiplex PCR, and TCRdb holds only the in-frame ones, with some missing. This table holds about 25,000 clones, 60% to 70% found once. What was sequenced was breast tumor tissue. This rearrangement joins TRBV7-8 to TRBJ2-6; a weak D match, TRBD2 (6 bases). This receptor was taken from a person between 55 and 70 years old with breast cancer. The CDR3 loop is CASSPGTPAERANVLTF. The CDR3 DNA reads TGTGCCAGCAGCCCGGGGACTCCGGCGGAGAGGGCCAACGTCCTGACTTTC.